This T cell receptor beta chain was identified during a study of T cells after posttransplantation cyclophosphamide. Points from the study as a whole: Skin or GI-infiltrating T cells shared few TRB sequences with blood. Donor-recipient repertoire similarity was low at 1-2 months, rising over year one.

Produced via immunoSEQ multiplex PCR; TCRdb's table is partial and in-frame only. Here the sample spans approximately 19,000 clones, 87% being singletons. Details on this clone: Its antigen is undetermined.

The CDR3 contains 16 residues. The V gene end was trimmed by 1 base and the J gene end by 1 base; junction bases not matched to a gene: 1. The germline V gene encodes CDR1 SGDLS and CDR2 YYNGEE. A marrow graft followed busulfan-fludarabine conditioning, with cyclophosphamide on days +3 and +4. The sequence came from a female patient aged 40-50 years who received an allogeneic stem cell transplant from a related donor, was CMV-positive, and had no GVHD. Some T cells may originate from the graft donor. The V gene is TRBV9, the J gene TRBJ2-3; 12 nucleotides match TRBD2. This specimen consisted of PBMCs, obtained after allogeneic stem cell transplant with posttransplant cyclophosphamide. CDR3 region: CASSVTSGRRTDTQYF. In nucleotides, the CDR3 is TGTGCCAGCAGCGTAACTAGCGGGAGGCGCACAGATACGCAGTATTTT.